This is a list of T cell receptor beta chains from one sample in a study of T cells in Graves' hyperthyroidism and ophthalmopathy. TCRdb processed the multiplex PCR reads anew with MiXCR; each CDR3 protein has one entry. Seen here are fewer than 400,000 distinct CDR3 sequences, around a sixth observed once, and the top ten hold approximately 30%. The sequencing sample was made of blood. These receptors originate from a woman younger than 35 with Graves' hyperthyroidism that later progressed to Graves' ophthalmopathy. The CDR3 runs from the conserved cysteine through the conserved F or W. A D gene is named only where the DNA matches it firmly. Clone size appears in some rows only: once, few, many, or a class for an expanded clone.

TGTGCCAGCAGCTTCACCCATCCGGGACAGGAGGATTACGAGCAGTACTTC,CASSFTHPGQEDYEQYF,few,TRBJ2-7,TRBV27,TRBD1
TGTGCCAGCAGGACAAAGACAGGGGACTACACAGATACGCAGTATTTT,CASRTKTGDYTDTQYF,many,TRBJ2-3,TRBV12-3/TRBV12-4,.
TGTGCCAGCAGCTTAGGAGGGACTTTGGGGATCAATGAGCAGTTCTTC,CASSLGGTLGINEQFF,few,TRBJ2-1,TRBV7-2,.
TGTGCCAGCAGTTCCCAGGGGGCCGGGGCCAACGTCCTGACTTTC,CASSSQGAGANVLTF,many,TRBJ2-6,TRBV28,TRBD1
TGTGCCAGCATCAGGGCACAGGGTGACATTCAGTACTTC,CASIRAQGDIQYF,.,TRBJ2-4,TRBV28,.
TGTGCCAGCAGTCTCGTGGGACAGGGGAGAATCAACGAGCAGTACTTC,CASSLVGQGRINEQYF,many,TRBJ2-7,TRBV28,TRBD1
TGTGCCAGCAGTTACTCGACAGGGGACACCGGGGAGCTGTTTTTT,CASSYSTGDTGELFF,few,TRBJ2-2,TRBV6-5,TRBD1
TGTGCCAGCAGTTACGGCTCGAACACTGAAGCTTTCTTT,CASSYGSNTEAFF,many,TRBJ1-1,TRBV6-6,.
TGTGCCAGCAGGGGGTCAGCGGGAGGGCCGCGTCATGAGCAGTTCTTC,CASRGSAGGPRHEQFF,.,TRBJ2-1,TRBV27,TRBD2
TGTGCCAGCAGTTTAGGATCTCGGTACACAGATACGCAGTATTTT,CASSLGSRYTDTQYF,many,TRBJ2-3,TRBV12-3/TRBV12-4,.
TGTGCCATCAGTGAGTCGAGTCTGGCTAGGAACACTGAAGCTTTCTTT,CAISESSLARNTEAFF,.,TRBJ1-1,TRBV10-3,.
TGTGCCAGCAGCCAAGATTTTCCGGACTACGAAGAGACCCAGTACTTC,CASSQDFPDYEETQYF,many,TRBJ2-5,TRBV3-1,.
TGTGCCAGCAGTTTGGAGGTTGCACGGGTTACCCAGTACTTC,CASSLEVARVTQYF,many,TRBJ2-5,TRBV12-3/TRBV12-4,.
TGTGCCAGCAGCACCGGGACTAGCGGGAGGCACTCCAAAGAGACCCAGTACTTC,CASSTGTSGRHSKETQYF,many,TRBJ2-5,TRBV7-8,TRBD2
TGTGCCAGCAGCTTAACTGGAGGACGGCTCTCTGGGGCCAACGTCCTGACTTTC,CASSLTGGRLSGANVLTF,.,TRBJ2-6,TRBV7-3,.
TGTGCCAGCAGCTCACATAGCGGCTCCTTCTCCTACGAGCAGTACTTC,CASSSHSGSFSYEQYF,many,TRBJ2-7,TRBV7-8,.
TGCGCCAGCAGGCAGGGACTAGCGGGAGGCGAGCAGTACTTC,CASRQGLAGGEQYF,many,TRBJ2-7,TRBV4-3,TRBD2